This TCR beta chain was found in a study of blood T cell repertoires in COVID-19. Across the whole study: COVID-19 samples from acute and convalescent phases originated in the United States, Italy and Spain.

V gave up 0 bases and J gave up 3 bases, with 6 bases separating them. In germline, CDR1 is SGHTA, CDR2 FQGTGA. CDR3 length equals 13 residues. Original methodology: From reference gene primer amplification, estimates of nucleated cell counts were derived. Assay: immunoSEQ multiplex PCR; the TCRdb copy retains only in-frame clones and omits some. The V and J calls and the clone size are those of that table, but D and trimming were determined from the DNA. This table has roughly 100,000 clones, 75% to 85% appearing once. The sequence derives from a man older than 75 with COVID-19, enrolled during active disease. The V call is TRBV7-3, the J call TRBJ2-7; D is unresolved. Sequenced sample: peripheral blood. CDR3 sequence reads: CASSLTRDYEQYF. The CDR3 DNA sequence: TGTGCCAGCAGCTTAACCCGCGACTACGAGCAGTACTTC. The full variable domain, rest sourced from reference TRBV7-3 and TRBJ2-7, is GAGVSQTPSNKVTEKGKYVELRCDPISGHTALYWYRQSLGQGPEFLIYFQGTGAADDSGLPNDRFFAVRPEGSVSTLKIQRTERGDSAVYLCASSLTRDYEQYFGPGTRLTVT.